This entry describes one T cell receptor beta chain. The CDR3 totals 14 residues. V lost 1 base, J lost 4 bases, and 11 bases lay in between. In germline, CDR1 is SEHNR, CDR2 FQNEAQ (reference sequence). This specimen belongs to a study of blood T cell repertoires in COVID-19. Recruitment covered roughly 22 US areas and drew participants whose ages spanned roughly 18 to 90 years. Per the authors' pipeline: Using reference gene primer amplification, nucleated cell counts were estimated. Some clones are missing from TCRdb's copy, which holds only in-frame ones; the method was immunoSEQ multiplex PCR. V, J and clone size were drawn from that table, and D and trimming were deduced from the DNA. The sample shows roughly 300,000 clones, approximately 89% of them seen only once.

The source of this sequence is a woman under 40 who had recovered from COVID-19. Specimen: PBMCs or T cells enriched from blood (not recorded which). J is TRBJ2-7 and V is TRBV7-9, with a tentative D call TRBD2 (5 bases). CDR3 sequence reads: CASSLGGLAYEQYF. The DNA of the CDR3 is TGTGCCAGCAGCTTAGGTGGGCTAGCTTACGAGCAGTACTTC.